What follows describes a single T cell receptor beta chain. This sample stems from a study of tissue T cells after allogeneic stem cell transplantation. Turning to the study itself: Graft-versus-host disease patients received grafts, several unmodified and three CD34-selected to deplete T cells.

Repertoires were generated with immunoSEQ multiplex PCR, while TCRdb's copy carries only in-frame clones and drops some. The table lists approximately 350 clones, around 67% of them singletons. Median post-mortem interval was about 9.8 hours for GI, liver, skin and lymphoid tissues. The material was skin, obtained at autopsy. The clonotype originates from a female patient aged 35 to 75 with steroid-refractory graft-versus-host disease after an allogeneic stem cell transplant. A subset of T cells may come from the graft donor.

CDR3 region: CASSWGPGPYEQYF. The DNA for the CDR3 is TGTGCCAGCAGTTGGGGGCCAGGTCCCTACGAGCAGTACTTC. The chain carries TRBV6-6 and TRBJ2-7; a weak D match, TRBD1 (6 bases). V lost 4 bases and J 2 bases, leaving 12 bases between the germline ends. CDR3 length equals 14 residues. The V gene's germline CDR1 is MNHNY and CDR2 SVGAGI (reference sequence).